The rows below give T cell receptor beta chains drawn from one sample of a study of a mutant IDH1 vaccine in newly diagnosed glioma. These receptors' antigens are unknown. Assay: immunoSEQ multiplex PCR; the TCRdb copy retains only in-frame clones and omits some. Among roughly 34,000 clones listed, approximately 92% were seen once. This sample comprised PBMCs, obtained from a glioma patient whose treatment included an IDH1 peptide vaccine. The source is a woman between 40 and 50 years old with glioma. Both conserved end residues are part of each CDR3. The order of the fields is clone size, V gene, D gene, J gene, CDR3 protein, CDR3 DNA. The D gene is left open where the match is weak. Only part of the rows carry a size: once, few, many, or a class if the clone is expanded.

NA,TRBV7-9,TRBD2,TRBJ2-7,CASSLGLAGPYEQYF,TGTGCCAGCAGCTTAGGGTTAGCGGGGCCCTACGAGCAGTACTTC
once,TRBV19,NA,TRBJ2-5,CASRPNAGSQETQYF,TGTGCCAGTAGGCCAAACGCGGGGAGCCAAGAGACCCAGTACTTC
NA,TRBV30,NA,TRBJ1-2,CAGLRGGNYGYTF,TGTGCCGGACTGCGCGGGGGGAACTATGGCTACACCTTC
NA,TRBV6-1,NA,TRBJ2-5,CASSESWAAQETQYF,TGTGCCAGCAGTGAAAGTTGGGCAGCCCAAGAGACCCAGTACTTC
NA,TRBV5-5,NA,TRBJ1-3,CASSLAAASGNTIYF,TGTGCCAGCAGCTTGGCAGCGGCCTCTGGAAACACCATATATTTT
once,TRBV6-6,NA,TRBJ1-4,CASRSEGLFEKLFF,TGTGCCAGCAGGTCGGAGGGATTGTTTGAAAAACTGTTTTTT
once,TRBV5-1,NA,TRBJ1-2,CASSLGQEIYGYTF,TGCGCCAGCAGCTTAGGGCAGGAGATCTATGGCTACACCTTC
NA,TRBV6-5,TRBD1,TRBJ2-2,CASRGQGIGELFF,TGTGCCAGCAGAGGACAGGGTATCGGGGAGCTGTTTTTT
NA,TRBV18,NA,TRBJ1-1,CASFTRPSYEAFF,TGTGCCAGCTTTACCAGGCCATCCTATGAAGCTTTCTTT
NA,TRBV6-5,TRBD1,TRBJ2-3,CASKSAGTGGDTQYF,TGTGCCAGCAAGAGCGCCGGGACAGGGGGAGATACGCAGTATTTT
NA,TRBV6-5,TRBD1,TRBJ1-1,CASSYFQGARDTEAFF,TGTGCCAGCAGTTACTTCCAGGGGGCAAGGGACACTGAAGCTTTCTTT
NA,TRBV9,NA,TRBJ1-1,CASSVGWDGNTEAFF,TGTGCCAGCAGCGTGGGTTGGGACGGCAACACTGAAGCTTTCTTT
NA,TRBV4-2,TRBD1,TRBJ1-4,CASSQRQGPRYNNEKLFF,TGTGCCAGCAGCCAAAGACAGGGGCCCCGGTACAATAATGAAAAACTGTTTTTT
once,TRBV28,NA,TRBJ2-7,CASSSNRASYEQYF,TGTGCCAGCAGTTCGAACAGGGCTTCCTACGAGCAGTACTTC
NA,TRBV9,TRBD2,TRBJ2-7,CASSAGLAGGTRSYEQYF,TGTGCCAGCAGCGCCGGACTAGCGGGGGGTACGAGGTCCTACGAGCAGTACTTC
NA,TRBV6-6,TRBD1,TRBJ1-1,CASSNTAGQGTEAFF,TGTGCCAGCAGTAACACGGCGGGACAGGGGACTGAAGCTTTCTTT
NA,TRBV6-5,NA,TRBJ2-3,CASRYGLASLQYF,TGTGCCAGCAGATACGGACTGGCCTCACTGCAGTATTTT
NA,TRBV15,NA,TRBJ1-5,CATRMVGSNQPQHF,TGTGCCACCAGAATGGTAGGGTCCAATCAGCCCCAGCATTTT
NA,TRBV2,TRBD1,TRBJ2-1,CASSVRQGTYNEQFF,TGTGCCAGCAGTGTTCGACAGGGAACCTACAATGAGCAGTTCTTC
NA,TRBV5-1,NA,TRBJ2-7,CASSSAWGEQYF,TGCGCCAGCAGCTCCGCATGGGGCGAGCAGTACTTC
NA,TRBV19,NA,TRBJ1-5,CASTPREGTKPQHF,TGTGCCAGTACTCCCCGCGAAGGGACGAAGCCCCAGCATTTT
NA,TRBV6-1,TRBD2,TRBJ2-2,CASSGRLAGGGTGELFF,TGTGCCAGCAGTGGGCGGCTAGCGGGAGGTGGGACCGGGGAGCTGTTTTTT
NA,TRBV7-2,NA,TRBJ1-3,CASSKSRGSSGNTIYF,TGTGCCAGCAGCAAGAGTCGAGGGAGCTCTGGAAACACCATATATTTT
NA,TRBV5-1,NA,TRBJ2-1,CASSLGEAPNNEQFF,TGCGCCAGCAGCTTGGGAGAGGCCCCCAACAATGAGCAGTTCTTC
NA,TRBV18,NA,TRBJ2-5,CASSPPTVETQYF,TGTGCCAGCTCACCGCCAACGGTGGAGACCCAGTACTTC
NA,TRBV5-1,NA,TRBJ1-1,CASSLQTGSMNTEAFF,TGCGCCAGCAGCTTACAAACAGGGTCGATGAACACTGAAGCTTTCTTT
NA,TRBV28,NA,TRBJ1-5,CASSAVGQRNQPQHF,TGTGCCAGCAGTGCGGTCGGGCAGAGAAATCAGCCCCAGCATTTT
NA,TRBV7-2,NA,TRBJ2-7,CASSWGREQYF,TGTGCCAGCAGCTGGGGTAGAGAGCAGTACTTC
NA,TRBV27,TRBD2,TRBJ2-7,CASSQKTSGVSYEQYF,TGTGCCAGCAGTCAAAAGACTAGCGGGGTTTCCTACGAGCAGTACTTC
NA,TRBV6-5,TRBD1,TRBJ1-4,CASRQGAYEKLFF,TGTGCCAGCAGACAGGGGGCTTATGAAAAACTGTTTTTT
once,TRBV6-1,TRBD2,TRBJ2-5,CASSANGLAGETQYF,TGTGCCAGCAGTGCCAACGGACTAGCGGGGGAGACCCAGTACTTC
NA,TRBV10-3,TRBD1,TRBJ2-3,CAITIPGQGRNPDTQYF,TGTGCCATCACCATTCCCGGACAGGGAAGAAACCCAGATACGCAGTATTTT
NA,TRBV6-6,NA,TRBJ2-1,CASSYRTVSSYNEQFF,TGTGCCAGCAGTTACCGGACAGTTAGCTCCTACAATGAGCAGTTCTTC
NA,TRBV27,NA,TRBJ2-5,CASSLVFSETQYF,TGTGCCAGCAGTTTAGTATTTTCGGAGACCCAGTACTTC
NA,TRBV6-5,TRBD1,TRBJ1-2,CASSPRQGAGYGYTF,TGTGCCAGCAGTCCTCGACAGGGGGCGGGCTATGGCTACACCTTC
NA,TRBV4-1,TRBD1,TRBJ1-2,CASSQAGTGSNYGYTF,TGCGCCAGCAGCCAAGCCGGGACAGGCTCTAACTATGGCTACACCTTC